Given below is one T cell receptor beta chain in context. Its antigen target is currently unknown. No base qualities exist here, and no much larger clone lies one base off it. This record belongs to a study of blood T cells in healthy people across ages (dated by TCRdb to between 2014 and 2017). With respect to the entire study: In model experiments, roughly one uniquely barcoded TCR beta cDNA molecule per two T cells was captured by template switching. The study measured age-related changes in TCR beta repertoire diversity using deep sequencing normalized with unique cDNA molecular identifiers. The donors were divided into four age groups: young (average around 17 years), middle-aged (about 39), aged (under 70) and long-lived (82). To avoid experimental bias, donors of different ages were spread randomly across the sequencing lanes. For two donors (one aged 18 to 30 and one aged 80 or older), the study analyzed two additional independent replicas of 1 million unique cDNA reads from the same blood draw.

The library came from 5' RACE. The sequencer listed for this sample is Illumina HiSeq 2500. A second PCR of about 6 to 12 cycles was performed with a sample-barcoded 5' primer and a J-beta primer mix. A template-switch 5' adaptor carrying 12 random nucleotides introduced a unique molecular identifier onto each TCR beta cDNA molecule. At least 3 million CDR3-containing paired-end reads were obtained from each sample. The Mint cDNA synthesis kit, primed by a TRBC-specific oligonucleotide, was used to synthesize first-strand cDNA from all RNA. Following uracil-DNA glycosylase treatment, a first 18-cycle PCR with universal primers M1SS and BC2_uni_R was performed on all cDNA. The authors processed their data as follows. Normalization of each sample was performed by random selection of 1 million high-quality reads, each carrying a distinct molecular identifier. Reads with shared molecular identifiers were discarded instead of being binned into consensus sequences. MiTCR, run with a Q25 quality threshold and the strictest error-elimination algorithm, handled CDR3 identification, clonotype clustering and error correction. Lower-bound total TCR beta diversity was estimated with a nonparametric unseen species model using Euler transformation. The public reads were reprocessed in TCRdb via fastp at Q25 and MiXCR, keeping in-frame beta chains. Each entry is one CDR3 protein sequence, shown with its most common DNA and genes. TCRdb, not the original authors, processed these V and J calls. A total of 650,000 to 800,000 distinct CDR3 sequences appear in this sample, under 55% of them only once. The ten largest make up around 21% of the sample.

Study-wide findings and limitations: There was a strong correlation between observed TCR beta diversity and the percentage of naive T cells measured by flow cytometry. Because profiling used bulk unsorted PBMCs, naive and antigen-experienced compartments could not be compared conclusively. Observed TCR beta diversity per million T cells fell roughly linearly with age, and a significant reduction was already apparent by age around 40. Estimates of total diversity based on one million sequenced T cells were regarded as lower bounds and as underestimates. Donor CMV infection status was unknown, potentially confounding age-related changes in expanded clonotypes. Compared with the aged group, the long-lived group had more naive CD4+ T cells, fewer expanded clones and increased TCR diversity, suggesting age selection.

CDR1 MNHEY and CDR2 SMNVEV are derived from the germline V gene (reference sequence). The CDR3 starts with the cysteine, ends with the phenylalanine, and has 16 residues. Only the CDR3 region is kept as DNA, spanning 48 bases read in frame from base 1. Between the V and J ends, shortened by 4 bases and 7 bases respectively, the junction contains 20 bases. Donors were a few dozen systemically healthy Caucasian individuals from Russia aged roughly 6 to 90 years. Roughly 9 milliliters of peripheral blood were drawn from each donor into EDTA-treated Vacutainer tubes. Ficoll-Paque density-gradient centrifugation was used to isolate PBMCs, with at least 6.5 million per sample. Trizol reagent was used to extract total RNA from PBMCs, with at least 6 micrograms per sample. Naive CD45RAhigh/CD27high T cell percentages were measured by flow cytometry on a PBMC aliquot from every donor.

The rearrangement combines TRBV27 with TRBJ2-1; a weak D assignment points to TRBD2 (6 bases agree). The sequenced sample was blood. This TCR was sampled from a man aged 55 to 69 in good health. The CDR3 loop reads CASSSGLPGIGNEQFF. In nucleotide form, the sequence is TGTGCCAGCAGTTCGGGACTCCCTGGGATTGGGAATGAGCAGTTCTTC.